This T cell receptor (beta chain) was captured by sequencing in a study of T cell responses to AZD1222 COVID-19 vaccine. Overall study results and limits: Spike-specific TCR depth and breadth grew after two AZD1222 doses. The CD4 TCRs associated with vaccination extended across spike and predominated at 160-218 and 743-854. Among the donors, most were white British and more were female, and clonal diversity was possibly underestimated. Researchers took repertoire samples only after the peak T cell response had come.

Clones were sequenced by immunoSEQ multiplex PCR, and TCRdb holds only the in-frame ones, with some missing. The repertoire holds some 130,000 clones, with over 85% as singletons. The CDR3 runs to 15 residues. The germline gives CDR1 MNHNY, CDR2 SVGAGI (reference sequence). J gave up 6 bases and V 5 bases, and 6 bases lay outside the gene matches. A word on this clone: Its antigen is currently unknown.

Sequencing was performed on peripheral blood, taken on day 0 of AZD1222 vaccination. The chain employs TRBV6-6 and TRBJ2-7; TRBD2 matches at 14 bases. This clonotype was sampled from an adult in good health. CDR3 sequence reads: CASSPGLAGVSEQYF. The CDR3, as DNA: TGTGCCAGCAGTCCGGGACTAGCGGGAGTTAGCGAGCAGTACTTC.